Listed below are T cell receptor beta chains from one sample, sequenced in a study of T cells in localized non-small cell lung cancer. Assay: immunoSEQ multiplex PCR; the TCRdb copy retains only in-frame clones and omits some. The repertoire includes more than 45,000 clones, over 80% of them detected once, and 17% sits in the top ten. Material: peripheral blood mononuclear cells, obtained before any cancer treatment. These receptors were taken from a man aged 40-75 years with stage III lung adenocarcinoma. Both conserved end residues are part of each CDR3. The D gene is left open where the match is weak. A row's size may be missing; if present it is once, few, many or a size class.

>TRBJ1-2|-|TRBD1|TRBV6-4
TGTGCCAGCAGTGACAGGACAGGGGGAGGAGGCTACACCTTC
CASSDRTGGGGYTF
>TRBJ1-1|-|TRBD1|TRBV29-1
TGCAGCGCCAGACAGGGGGAAGCTTTCTTT
CSARQGEAFF
>TRBJ1-1|-|-|TRBV28
TGTGCCAGCAGTTTATGGACGGCAGGAGGGACCGAAGCTTTCTTT
CASSLWTAGGTEAFF
>TRBJ2-4|-|-|TRBV15
TGTGCCACTCTGGACGGGGGAGCCAAAAACATTCAGTACTTC
CATLDGGAKNIQYF
>TRBJ2-3|-|-|TRBV7-3
TGTGCCAGCAGCTCTCTACCCACAGATACGCAGTATTTT
CASSSLPTDTQYF
>TRBJ1-3|few|-|TRBV6-6
TGTGCCAGCAAAGCACCCGTCTCTGGAAACACCATATATTTT
CASKAPVSGNTIYF
>TRBJ2-7|-|-|TRBV4-3
TGCGCCAGCAGCCTGTCGAAGGGGGATAGCTGGAACGAGCAGTACTTC
CASSLSKGDSWNEQYF
>TRBJ2-1|-|TRBD2|TRBV9
TGTGCCAGCAGCTACCCGGCGGGAGAAGGCAGGAATGAGCAGTTCTTC
CASSYPAGEGRNEQFF
>TRBJ2-1|few|-|TRBV5-6
TGTGCCAGCAGCCCTACACGGGATTTAGGAGAGCAGTTCTTC
CASSPTRDLGEQFF
>TRBJ2-7|-|TRBD2|TRBV27
TGTGCCAGCAGCCCAACGGGGGGGGCCTACGAGCAGTACTTC
CASSPTGGAYEQYF
>TRBJ2-1|-|-|TRBV11-2
TGTGCCAGCAGCTTAGTAGCTAATGAGCAGTTCTTC
CASSLVANEQFF
>TRBJ2-3|-|-|TRBV11-3
TGTGCCAGCAGCTTTGAGCCCCTGGGGGATACGCAGTATTTT
CASSFEPLGDTQYF